The clone carrying this T cell receptor (beta chain) has at least ten counts. The data stem from a study of T cells in Graves' hyperthyroidism and ophthalmopathy. Study in general: Peripheral blood sampling occurred at initial diagnosis, before any treatment.

Germline V CDR1 and CDR2: SGHRS, YFSETQ. Deletions cut 0 bases from V and 8 bases from J, with 16 bases between. The CDR3 loop spans 15 amino acids. Amplification yielded TCR beta CDR3 regions, with RNA transcripts as the source. The TCR CDR3 was amplified in a first-round RT-PCR using the HTBI primer set. TCRdb passed the multiplex PCR reads through MiXCR, listing each CDR3 protein once. This sample has about 500,000 distinct CDR3 sequences, with about 16% found just once. Diagnoses used clinical symptoms, serum thyroxine and TRAb, thyroid ultrasound and orbital computed tomography. This clonotype originated in a woman aged 25 to 39 with Graves' ophthalmopathy. Sequencing was done on a sample of blood. This chain joins TRBV5-1 and TRBJ2-3; the D call may be TRBD1 or TRBD2 (5 bases each). The CDR3 sequence is CASSLEGRPSRTQYF. The CDR3 DNA reads TGCGCCAGCAGCTTGGAGGGACGACCCTCGCGTACGCAGTATTTT.